The 27 T cell receptor beta chains in this list originate from one sample, sequenced in a study of naive and memory T cell subsets. Study-level results: Especially in CD8 cells, naive repertoires contained a few larger clonotypes, possibly CD45RA-re-expressing memory cells.

Antigens for these TCRs are unknown. The beta constant-region primer was an equimolar mix of two oligonucleotides covering TRBC1 and TRBC2. The ligated cDNA underwent four PCR rounds using SP2 and nested alpha and beta constant-region primers. TCRdb recomputed calls from the UMI-ligation and nested PCR reads with MiXCR, one row per CDR3 protein. The data contain approximately 90,000 distinct CDR3 sequences, around 10% of them singletons. Sequencing used naive CD4+ T cells from blood. The receptors come from a human donor in good health.

This clonotype turned up a few times. The chain carries TRBV6-1 and TRBJ2-2; TRBD1 aligns across 7 bases. V lost 6 bases to trimming and J lost 5 bases; unmatched junction nucleotides: 3. Germline loops: CDR1 MNHNS, CDR2 SASEGT. The CDR3 loop spans 13 amino acids. Here the CDR3 reads CASRDRVTGELFF. The CDR3 nucleotides are TGTGCCAGCAGAGACAGGGTTACCGGGGAGCTGTTTTTT.

The chain has TRBV20-1 and TRBJ2-2; 7 positions match TRBD2. The ends lost 1 base at V and 5 bases at J; junction bases unmatched: 13. CDR3 length: 17 amino acids. The germline CDR1 and CDR2 sequences are DFQATT and SNEGSKA (reference sequence). The CDR3 protein is CSARASGGPRETGELFF. For the CDR3, the DNA is TGCAGTGCTAGAGCATCGGGGGGACCCCGGGAAACCGGGGAGCTGTTTTTT.

This clonotype was observed many times. The gene calls are TRBV10-3 and TRBJ2-1, with 11 bases fitting TRBD2. The length of the CDR3 is 14 residues. V dropped 6 bases and J dropped 7; count of bases not matched to a gene: 5. The V gene's germline CDR1 is ENHRY and CDR2 SYGVKD. The CDR3 is CAIRASGGLNEQFF. The CDR3 DNA is TGTGCCATCAGGGCTAGCGGGGGGCTGAATGAGCAGTTCTTC.

This clonotype was seen more than once but under ten times. The CDR3 nucleotides are TGTGCCAGCAGTCCCCGGACGATTACCTACAATGAGCAGTTCTTC. It specifies CASSPRTITYNEQFF. This chain links TRBV6-7 with TRBJ2-1; D gene ambiguous. TRBV6-7 counts as an open reading frame of uncertain function. The V and J ends lost 5 bases and 2 bases respectively, with 13 bases between them. This CDR3 is built from 15 residues.

The chain has TRBV20-1 and TRBJ2-2; D is ambiguous. V was shortened by 5 bases and J by 3 bases, with 16 bases between the two germline ends. The germline V gene has CDR1 DFQATT and CDR2 SNEGSKA (reference sequence). The CDR3 has 15 amino acids. The CDR3 DNA is TGCAGTGCTCAACCCCCGTACTGGTACACCGGGGAGCTGTTTTTT. The encoded protein is CSAQPPYWYTGELFF.

The sample holds a few counts of this clonotype. The chain is built from TRBV28 and TRBJ1-4, with D possibly matching TRBD1 (6 bases). The CDR3 is 12 residues long. CDR1 and CDR2 from the germline V gene are MDHEN and SYDVKM. With 6 bases removed from V and 11 bases from J, the gap between germline ends came to 13 bases. CDR3 nucleotides: TGTGCCAGCAGCATACAGCAGGGGAAACTGTTTTTT. It translates to CASSIQQGKLFF.

The V call is TRBV14, the J call TRBJ2-1; D remains unclear. CDR1 is SGHDN, CDR2 FVKESK, per germline. The CDR3 extends over 15 amino acids. With 4 bases removed from V and 0 bases from J, the gap between germline ends came to 10 bases. The CDR3 region has the DNA TGTGCCAGCAGCCGAGACTCGAGCTCCTACAATGAGCAGTTCTTC. Translating it yields CASSRDSSSYNEQFF. The whole variable domain, remainder taken from reference TRBV14 and TRBJ2-1, is EAGVTQFPSHSVIEKGQTVTLRCDPISGHDNLYWYRRVMGKEIKFLLHFVKESKQDESGMPNNRFLAERTGGTYSTLKVQPAELEDSGVYFCASSRDSSSYNEQFFGPGTRLTVL.

This clonotype occurred many times. This chain uses TRBV18 with TRBJ2-7; 10 positions agree with TRBD2. The CDR3 is made up of 15 amino acids. The junction had 4 bases not matched to a gene; V was cut back by 3 bases and J by 2 bases. The germline gives CDR1 KGHSH, CDR2 LQKENI. The CDR3 nucleotides are TGTGCCAGCTCACCCCGGACTAGCGGAGCCTACGAGCAGTACTTC. It translates to CASSPRTSGAYEQYF.

The chain is built from TRBV12-3 or TRBV12-4 and TRBJ2-1; D call uncertain. This CDR3 is 13 amino acids long. V lost 7 bases and J 4 bases, leaving 11 bases between the germline ends. CDR3 coding DNA: TGTGCCAGCAACCGTTTGACTTACAATGAGCAGTTCTTC. Amino acids: CASNRLTYNEQFF.

The chain is built from TRBV7-2 and TRBJ2-2, with TRBD1 matching 9 bases. J was trimmed by 7 bases and V by 4 bases; bases with no gene match: 10. There are 16 residues in the CDR3. Germline CDR1 SGHTA, CDR2 FQGNSA. The CDR3 region is CASSSRDREVIGELFF. The CDR3 DNA follows: TGTGCCAGCAGCTCCCGGGACAGGGAAGTAATCGGGGAGCTGTTTTTT.

The CDR3 is CASSVQGSLAEAFF. Written as DNA, the CDR3 is TGTGCCAGCAGTGTCCAGGGTTCTCTGGCTGAAGCTTTCTTT. This sequence joins TRBV12-3 or TRBV12-4 and TRBJ1-1; D perhaps matches TRBD1 (5 bases). CDR3 length: 14 residues. Trimming cost V 5 bases and J 6 bases, with 16 bases left between them.

This clonotype was counted between two and nine times. This chain joins TRBV11-3 and TRBJ1-2, with TRBD1 matching 7 bases. V trimming: 5 bases; J trimming: 1 base; junction bases outside the gene matches: 7. Germline CDR1 and CDR2: SGHNT and YENEEA. This CDR3 comprises 15 residues. The CDR3 here is CASSPGGQVNYGYTF. For the CDR3, the DNA is TGTGCCAGCAGCCCTGGCGGACAGGTTAACTATGGCTACACCTTC.

This clonotype was observed a few times. The CDR3 loop is CASSPNMGQNTEAFF. CDR3 DNA: TGTGCCAGCAGCCCGAATATGGGACAGAACACTGAAGCTTTCTTT. V gene TRBV9 combines with J gene TRBJ1-1, with TRBD1 as a possible D gene (6 bases). Trimming left V 4 bases short and J 1 base short, with 14 bases between. The CDR3 contains 15 residues. Germline V gene data show CDR1 as SGDLS and CDR2 as YYNGEE.

CDR3 DNA: TGTGCCAGCAAGCGGGACTCCTACGAGCAGTACTTC. It yields the protein CASKRDSYEQYF. The chain carries TRBV2 and TRBJ2-7, with 7 bases matching TRBD2. Germline CDR1 and CDR2: SNHLY and FYNNEI. V shed 7 bases and J 0 bases; nucleotides not matched to a gene: 0. This CDR3 region has 12 residues.

DNA of the CDR3: TGTGCCATCAGTGCCGATCTGACCAACTATGGCTACACCTTC. This encodes CAISADLTNYGYTF. The gene calls are TRBV10-3 and TRBJ1-2; D gene unclear. Germline V gives CDR1 ENHRY, CDR2 SYGVKD. CDR3 size: 14 residues. The V end lost 4 bases, the J end lost 2 bases, and 11 bases lay between the germline ends.

The gene calls are TRBV20-1 and TRBJ2-2; D might be TRBD2 (5 bases). Germline V gives CDR1 DFQATT, CDR2 SNEGSKA (reference sequence). Trimming shortened V by 3 bases and J by 4 bases, and 18 bases separated the two germline ends. The CDR3 loop spans 16 amino acids. The CDR3 protein is CSASGVVGSITGELFF. As DNA, the CDR3 is TGCAGTGCTAGCGGGGTTGTGGGCTCCATCACCGGGGAGCTGTTTTTT.

This clonotype was detected a few times. The V call is TRBV10-3, the J call TRBJ2-3; D remains ambiguous. Germline-derived CDR1 and CDR2 are ENHRY and SYGVKD. Between the trimmed V and J ends, which lost 7 bases and 5 bases, there was a span of 13 bases. The CDR3 has 13 residues. The chain's CDR3 is CAITPTLKDTQYF. In DNA, the CDR3 is TGTGCCATCACCCCTACATTGAAAGATACGCAGTATTTT.

Many counts were recorded for this clonotype. The chain combines TRBV7-8 with TRBJ1-5, with TRBD1 identical over 7 bases. Germline V gene data show CDR1 as SGHVS and CDR2 as FQNEAQ. The V and J ends lost 5 bases and 2 bases, in that order; junction bases with no gene match: 3. The CDR3 totals 14 residues. This CDR3 is CASSPGQGNQPQHF. The CDR3 DNA follows: TGTGCCAGCAGCCCCGGACAGGGCAATCAGCCCCAGCATTTT.

The CDR3 protein is CASSQGTLAGPGEQYF. The DNA of the CDR3 is TGTGCCAGCAGCCAAGGGACACTAGCGGGGCCCGGGGAGCAGTACTTC. This chain connects TRBV3-1 to TRBJ2-7; 10 bases line up with TRBD2. Germline V gives CDR1 LGHDT, CDR2 YNNKEL (reference sequence). There are 16 residues in the CDR3. Trimming at V came to 1 base and at J to 7 bases, leaving 10 bases not matched to a gene.

The chain links TRBV5-1 to TRBJ1-5; weak D call: TRBD1 (6 bases). The CDR3 has 13 residues. Germline values: CDR1 SGHRS, CDR2 YFSETQ. Trimming shortened V by 3 bases and J by 6 bases, and 10 bases separated the two germline ends. The CDR3 DNA reads as TGCGCCAGCAGCTGGGAACAGGGTCAGCCCCAGCATTTT. Residues: CASSWEQGQPQHF.

This chain joins TRBV25-1 and TRBJ2-7; D might be TRBD1 (5 bases). The ends were cut back, 1 base at V and 2 bases at J, with 12 bases in the middle. This CDR3 contains 15 residues. The germline V gene encodes CDR1 MGHDK and CDR2 SYGVNS. In DNA form, the CDR3 reads TGTGCCAGCAGTGAATCTGGGCAGGGCACCTACGAGCAGTACTTC. Amino acid sequence: CASSESGQGTYEQYF.

This clonotype was counted at least ten times. V usage is TRBV20-1 and J usage is TRBJ1-6; D is possibly TRBD1 (5 bases). Germline CDR1 is DFQATT and CDR2 is SNEGSKA (reference sequence). The germline V and J ends were trimmed by 1 base and 3 bases, with 10 bases remaining between them. The CDR3 contains 15 residues. CDR3 amino acids: CSARAGQGYNSPLHF. CDR3 nucleotides: TGCAGTGCTAGAGCAGGGCAGGGCTATAATTCACCCCTCCACTTT.

This clonotype has only a few counts. The chain joins TRBV29-1 to TRBJ2-2, with TRBD2 identical over 9 bases. The V segment lost 6 bases and the J segment 3 bases; nucleotides outside the gene matches: 8. Germline lookup yields CDR1 SQVTM and CDR2 ANQGSEA. The CDR3 sequence is 15 residues long. The CDR3 DNA reads TGCAGCGTATCGGAGAGCGGGGGGTACACCGGGGAGCTGTTTTTT. It translates to CSVSESGGYTGELFF.

This clonotype was seen a handful of times. The chain combines TRBV7-9 with TRBJ1-2; TRBD1 is a possible D gene (5 bases). Germline V gives CDR1 SEHNR, CDR2 FQNEAQ (reference sequence). The CDR3 consists of 14 residues. Trimming shortened V by 2 bases and J by 8 bases, and 15 bases separated the two germline ends. CDR3 sequence: CASSLLTEGVGYTF. The CDR3 DNA reads as TGTGCCAGCAGCTTACTGACAGAAGGAGTGGGCTACACCTTC.

J is TRBJ2-5 and V is TRBV29-1; 8 nucleotides agree with TRBD1. J gave up 4 bases and V 3 bases, and 4 bases lay outside the gene matches. This CDR3 contains 13 residues. The germline V gene has CDR1 SQVTM and CDR2 ANQGSEA. The CDR3 spells CSVEAGGVETQYF. The CDR3 nucleotides are TGCAGCGTTGAGGCAGGGGGCGTAGAGACCCAGTACTTC.

The chain recombines TRBV7-2 with TRBJ1-1; D perhaps matches TRBD1 (6 bases). The V and J ends lost 7 bases and 1 base respectively, with 10 bases between them. The CDR3 sequence is 13 residues long. Germline V gene sequence: CDR1 SGHTA, CDR2 FQGNSA. This CDR3 reads CASTPTGNTEAFF. The CDR3 nucleotides are TGTGCCAGCACACCGACAGGGAACACTGAAGCTTTCTTT.

This clonotype was observed at least ten times. V gene TRBV11-3 combines with J gene TRBJ2-1; a weak D match, TRBD2 (5 bases). Trimming took off 6 bases at V and 10 bases at J, with 13 bases between the two ends. In germline, CDR1 is SGHNT, CDR2 YENEEA. The CDR3 covers 12 residues. The CDR3 here is CASREVSGEQFF. As DNA, the CDR3 is TGTGCCAGCAGGGAGGTTTCGGGGGAGCAGTTCTTC.